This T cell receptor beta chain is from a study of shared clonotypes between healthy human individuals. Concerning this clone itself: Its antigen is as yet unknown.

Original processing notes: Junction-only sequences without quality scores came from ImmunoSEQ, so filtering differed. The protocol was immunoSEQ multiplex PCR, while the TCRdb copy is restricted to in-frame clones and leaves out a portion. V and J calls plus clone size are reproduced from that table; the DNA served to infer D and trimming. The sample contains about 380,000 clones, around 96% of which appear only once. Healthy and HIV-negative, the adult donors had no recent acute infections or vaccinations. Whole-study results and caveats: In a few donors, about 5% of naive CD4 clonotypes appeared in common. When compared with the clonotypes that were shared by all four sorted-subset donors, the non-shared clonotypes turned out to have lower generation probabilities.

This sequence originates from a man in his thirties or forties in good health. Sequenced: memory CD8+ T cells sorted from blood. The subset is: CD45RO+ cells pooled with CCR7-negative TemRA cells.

The chain's CDR3 is CTSGRGSYNEQFF. Written as DNA, the CDR3 is TGTACGAGCGGGAGGGGGTCCTACAATGAGCAGTTCTTC. This sequence joins TRBV6-1 and TRBJ2-1, with 10 bases that match TRBD2. This CDR3 region has 13 residues. CDR1 is MNHNS and CDR2 is SASEGT in the germline V gene.